This TCR beta chain was recorded in a study of cytomegalovirus exposure and HLA in healthy donors. As regards this clone: What it recognizes is unknown.

In the PCR, 60 Vbeta and 13 Jbeta primers were used. Profiled with immunoSEQ multiplex PCR; TCRdb holds only in-frame clones, not every one. The data contain 130,000 to 150,000 clones, under 90% of them singletons. Study results and caveats: In a later analysis, several top co-occurrence clusters appeared linked to parvovirus B19, influenza, CMV and Epstein-Barr virus. A later analysis associated 16,000 or so TCR beta sequences with HLA alleles at a 0.05 false discovery rate.

V lost 3 bases to trimming and J lost 4 bases, with 8 bases between them. CDR3 length: 13 amino acids. The germline V gene has CDR1 KGHSH and CDR2 LQKENI. The sequence was obtained from a man aged 40-55 years in good health and CMV-seronegative. The chain has TRBV18 and TRBJ2-3; perhaps TRBD2 as D (5 bases). Sequencing was done on a sample of PBMCs. CDR3 sequence: CASSPLAADTQYF. The DNA for the CDR3 is TGTGCCAGCTCACCTCTAGCCGCAGATACGCAGTATTTT.